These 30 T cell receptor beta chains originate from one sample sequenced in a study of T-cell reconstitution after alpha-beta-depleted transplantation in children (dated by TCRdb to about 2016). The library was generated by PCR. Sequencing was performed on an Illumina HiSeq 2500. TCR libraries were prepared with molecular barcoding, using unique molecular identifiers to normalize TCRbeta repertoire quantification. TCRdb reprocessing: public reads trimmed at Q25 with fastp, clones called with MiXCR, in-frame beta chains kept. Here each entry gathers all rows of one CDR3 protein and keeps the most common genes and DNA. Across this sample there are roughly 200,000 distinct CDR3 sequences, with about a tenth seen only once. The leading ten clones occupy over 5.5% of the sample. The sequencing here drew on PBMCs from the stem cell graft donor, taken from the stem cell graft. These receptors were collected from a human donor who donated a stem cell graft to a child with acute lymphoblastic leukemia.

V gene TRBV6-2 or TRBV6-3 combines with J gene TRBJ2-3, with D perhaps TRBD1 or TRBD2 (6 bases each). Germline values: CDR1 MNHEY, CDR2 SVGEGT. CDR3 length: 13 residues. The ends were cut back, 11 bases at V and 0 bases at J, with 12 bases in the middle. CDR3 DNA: TGTGCCCTTCAGGGGACTAGCACAGATACGCAGTATTTT. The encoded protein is CALQGTSTDTQYF.

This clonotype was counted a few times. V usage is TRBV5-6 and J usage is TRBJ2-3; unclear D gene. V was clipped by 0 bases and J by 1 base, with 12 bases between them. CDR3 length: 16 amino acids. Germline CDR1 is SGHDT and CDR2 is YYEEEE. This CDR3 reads CASSLGRQLRTDTQYF. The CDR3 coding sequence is TGTGCCAGCAGCTTGGGCAGACAACTTCGCACAGATACGCAGTATTTT.

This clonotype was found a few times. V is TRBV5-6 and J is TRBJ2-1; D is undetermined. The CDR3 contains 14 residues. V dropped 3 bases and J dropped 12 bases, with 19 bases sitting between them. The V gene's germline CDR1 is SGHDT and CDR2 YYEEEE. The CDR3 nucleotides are TGTGCCAGCAGCTCGCGATGGGCGGATTACGGGCAGTTCTTC. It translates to CASSSRWADYGQFF.

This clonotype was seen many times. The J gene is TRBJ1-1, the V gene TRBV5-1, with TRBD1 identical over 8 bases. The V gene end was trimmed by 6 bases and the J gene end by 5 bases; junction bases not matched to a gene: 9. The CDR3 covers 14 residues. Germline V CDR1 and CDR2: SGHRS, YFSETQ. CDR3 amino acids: CASNLRGQETEAFF. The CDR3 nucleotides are TGCGCCAGCAACCTCAGGGGGCAGGAGACTGAAGCTTTCTTT.

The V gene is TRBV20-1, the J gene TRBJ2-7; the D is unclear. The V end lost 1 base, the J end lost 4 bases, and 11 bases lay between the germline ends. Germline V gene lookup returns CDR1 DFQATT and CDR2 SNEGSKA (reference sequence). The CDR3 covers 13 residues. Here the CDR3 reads CSARVPYGYEQYF. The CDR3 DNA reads TGCAGTGCTAGAGTCCCTTACGGGTACGAGCAGTACTTC.

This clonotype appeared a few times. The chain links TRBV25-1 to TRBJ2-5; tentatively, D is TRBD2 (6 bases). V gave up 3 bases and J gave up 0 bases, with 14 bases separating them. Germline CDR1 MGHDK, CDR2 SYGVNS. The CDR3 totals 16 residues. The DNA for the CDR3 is TGTGCCAGCAGTGAGATTTTGGGCGGGAACCAAGAGACCCAGTACTTC. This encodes CASSEILGGNQETQYF.

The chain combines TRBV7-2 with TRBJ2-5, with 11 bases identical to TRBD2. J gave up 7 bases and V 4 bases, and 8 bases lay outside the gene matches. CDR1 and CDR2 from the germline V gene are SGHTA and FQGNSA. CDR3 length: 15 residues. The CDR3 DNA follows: TGTGCCAGCAGCTCAATTAGCGGGGGGGCCGTGACCCAGTACTTC. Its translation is CASSSISGGAVTQYF.

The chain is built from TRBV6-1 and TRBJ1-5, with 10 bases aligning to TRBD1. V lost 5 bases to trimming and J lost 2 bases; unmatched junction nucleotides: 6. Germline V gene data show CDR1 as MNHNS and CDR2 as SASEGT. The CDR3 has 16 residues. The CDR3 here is CASSRDRGMGNQPQHF. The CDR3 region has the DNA TGTGCCAGCAGTAGGGACAGGGGTATGGGCAATCAGCCCCAGCATTTT.

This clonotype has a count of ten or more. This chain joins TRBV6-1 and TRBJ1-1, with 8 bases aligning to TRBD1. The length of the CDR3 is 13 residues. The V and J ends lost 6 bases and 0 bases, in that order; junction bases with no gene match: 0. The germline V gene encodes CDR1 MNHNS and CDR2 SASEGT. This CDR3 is CASRDRVNTEAFF. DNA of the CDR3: TGTGCCAGCAGGGACAGGGTGAACACTGAAGCTTTCTTT.

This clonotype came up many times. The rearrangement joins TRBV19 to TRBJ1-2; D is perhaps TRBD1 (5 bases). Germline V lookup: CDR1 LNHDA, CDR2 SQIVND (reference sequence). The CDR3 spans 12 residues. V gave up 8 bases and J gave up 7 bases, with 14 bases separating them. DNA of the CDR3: TGTGCCAGTCACGAAAGGGGCTCTGGCTACACCTTC. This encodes CASHERGSGYTF.

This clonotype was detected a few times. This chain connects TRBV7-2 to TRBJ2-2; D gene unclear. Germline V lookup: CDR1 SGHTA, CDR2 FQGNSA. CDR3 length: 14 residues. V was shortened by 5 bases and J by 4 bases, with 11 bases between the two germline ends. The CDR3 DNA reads TGTGCCAGCAGCCCACAGACCCGCACCGGGGAGCTGTTTTTT. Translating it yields CASSPQTRTGELFF.

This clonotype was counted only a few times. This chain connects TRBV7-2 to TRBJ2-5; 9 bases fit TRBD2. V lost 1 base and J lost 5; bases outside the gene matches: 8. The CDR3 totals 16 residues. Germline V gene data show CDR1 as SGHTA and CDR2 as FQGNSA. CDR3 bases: TGTGCCAGCAGCTTAGAACTTGGCGGGGGGGCGGAGACCCAGTACTTC. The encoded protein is CASSLELGGGAETQYF.

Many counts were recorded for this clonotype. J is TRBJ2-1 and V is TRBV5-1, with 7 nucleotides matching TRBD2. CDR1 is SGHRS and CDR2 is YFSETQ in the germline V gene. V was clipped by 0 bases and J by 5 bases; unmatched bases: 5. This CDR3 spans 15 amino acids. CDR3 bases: TGCGCCAGCAGCTTGGTTCCTAGCGGTGACAATGAGCAGTTCTTC. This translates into CASSLVPSGDNEQFF.

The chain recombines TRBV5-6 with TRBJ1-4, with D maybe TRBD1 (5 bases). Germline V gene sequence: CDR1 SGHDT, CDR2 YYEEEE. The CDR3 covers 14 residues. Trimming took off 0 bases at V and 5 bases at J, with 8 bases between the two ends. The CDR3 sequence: CASSLGQQNEKLFF. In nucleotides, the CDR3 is TGTGCCAGCAGCTTGGGACAGCAAAATGAAAAACTGTTTTTT.

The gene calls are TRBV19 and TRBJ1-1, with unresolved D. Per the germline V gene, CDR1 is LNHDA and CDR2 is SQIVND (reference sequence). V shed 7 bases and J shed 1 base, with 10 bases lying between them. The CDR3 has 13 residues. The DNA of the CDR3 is TGTGCCAGTAATACGGTAGGGAACACTGAAGCTTTCTTT. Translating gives CASNTVGNTEAFF. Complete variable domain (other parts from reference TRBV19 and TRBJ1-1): DGGITQSPKYLFRKEGQNVTLSCEQNLNHDAMYWYRQDPGQGLRLIYYSQIVNDFQKGDIAEGYSVSREKKESFPLTVTSAQKNPTAFYLCASNTVGNTEAFFGQGTRLTVV.

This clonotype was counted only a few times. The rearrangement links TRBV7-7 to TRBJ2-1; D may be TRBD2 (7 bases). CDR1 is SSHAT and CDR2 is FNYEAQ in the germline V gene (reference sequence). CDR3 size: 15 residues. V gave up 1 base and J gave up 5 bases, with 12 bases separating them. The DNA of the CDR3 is TGTGCCAGCAGCTTAGACGGGGGGCCGAACAATGAGCAGTTCTTC. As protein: CASSLDGGPNNEQFF.

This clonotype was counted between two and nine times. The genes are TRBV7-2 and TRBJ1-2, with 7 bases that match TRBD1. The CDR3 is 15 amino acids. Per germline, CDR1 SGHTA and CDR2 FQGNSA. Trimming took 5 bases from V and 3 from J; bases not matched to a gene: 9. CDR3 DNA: TGTGCCAGCAGCCTCATCAGGGGGGGCCACTATGGCTACACCTTC. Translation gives CASSLIRGGHYGYTF.

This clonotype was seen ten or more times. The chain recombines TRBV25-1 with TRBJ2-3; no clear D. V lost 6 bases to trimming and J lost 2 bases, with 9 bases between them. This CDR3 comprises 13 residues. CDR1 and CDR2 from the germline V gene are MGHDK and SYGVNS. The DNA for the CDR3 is TGTGCCAGCAGGGGCGGAAACACAGATACGCAGTATTTT. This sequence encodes CASRGGNTDTQYF.

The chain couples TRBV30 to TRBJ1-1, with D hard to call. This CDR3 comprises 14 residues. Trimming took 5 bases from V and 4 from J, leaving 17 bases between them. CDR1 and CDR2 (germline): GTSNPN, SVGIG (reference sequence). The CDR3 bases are TGTGCCTGGCTAACGGGAGAACTTAGCACTGAAGCTTTCTTT. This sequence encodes CAWLTGELSTEAFF.

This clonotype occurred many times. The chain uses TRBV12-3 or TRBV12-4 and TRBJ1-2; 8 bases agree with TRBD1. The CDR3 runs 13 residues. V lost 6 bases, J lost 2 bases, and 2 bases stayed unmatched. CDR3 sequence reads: CASSRQGNYGYTF. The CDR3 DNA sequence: TGTGCCAGCAGCCGACAGGGGAACTATGGCTACACCTTC.

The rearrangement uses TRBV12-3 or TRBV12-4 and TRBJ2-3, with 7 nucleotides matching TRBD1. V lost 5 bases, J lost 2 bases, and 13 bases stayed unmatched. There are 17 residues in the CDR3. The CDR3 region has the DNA TGTGCCAGCAGTCGAATGGGGACAGAAAAAGTCACAGATACGCAGTATTTT. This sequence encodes CASSRMGTEKVTDTQYF.

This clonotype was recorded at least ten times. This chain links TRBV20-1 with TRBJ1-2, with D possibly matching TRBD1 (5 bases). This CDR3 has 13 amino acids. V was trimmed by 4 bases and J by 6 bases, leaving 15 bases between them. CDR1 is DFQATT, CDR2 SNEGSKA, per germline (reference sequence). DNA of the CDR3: TGCAGTGCTAAAACAGGTCCCAGGGATGGCTACACCTTC. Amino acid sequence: CSAKTGPRDGYTF.

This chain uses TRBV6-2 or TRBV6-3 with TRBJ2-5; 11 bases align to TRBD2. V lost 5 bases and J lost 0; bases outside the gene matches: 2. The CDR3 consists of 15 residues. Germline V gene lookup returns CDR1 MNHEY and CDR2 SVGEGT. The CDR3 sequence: CASSQGLADQETQYF. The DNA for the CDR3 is TGTGCCAGCAGTCAGGGACTAGCGGACCAAGAGACCCAGTACTTC.

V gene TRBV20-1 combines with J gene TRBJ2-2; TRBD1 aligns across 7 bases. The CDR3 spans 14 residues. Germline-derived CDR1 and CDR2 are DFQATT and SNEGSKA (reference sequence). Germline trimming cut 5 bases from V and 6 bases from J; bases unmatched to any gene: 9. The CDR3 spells CSAEANRGPGELFF. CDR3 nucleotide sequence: TGCAGTGCTGAAGCCAACAGGGGTCCCGGGGAGCTGTTTTTT.

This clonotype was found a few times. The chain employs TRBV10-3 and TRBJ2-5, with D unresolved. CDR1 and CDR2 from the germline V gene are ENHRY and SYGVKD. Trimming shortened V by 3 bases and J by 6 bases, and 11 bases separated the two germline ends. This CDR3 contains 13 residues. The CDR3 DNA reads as TGTGCCATCAGTGACCAACTGCAGAAGACCCAGTACTTC. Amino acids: CAISDQLQKTQYF.

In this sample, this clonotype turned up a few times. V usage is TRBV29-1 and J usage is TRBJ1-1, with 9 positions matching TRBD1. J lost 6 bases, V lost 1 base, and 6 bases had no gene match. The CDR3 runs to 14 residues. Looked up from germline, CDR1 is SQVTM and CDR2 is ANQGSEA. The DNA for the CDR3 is TGCAGCGTTGAAGTTTCGGGACAGGGTTCTGAAGCTTTCTTT. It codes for CSVEVSGQGSEAFF.

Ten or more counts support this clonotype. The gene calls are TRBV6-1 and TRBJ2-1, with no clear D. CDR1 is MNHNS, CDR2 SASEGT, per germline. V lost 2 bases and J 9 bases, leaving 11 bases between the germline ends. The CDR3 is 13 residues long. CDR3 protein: CASSEWRVGEQFF. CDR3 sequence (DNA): TGTGCCAGCAGTGAATGGAGAGTAGGTGAGCAGTTCTTC.

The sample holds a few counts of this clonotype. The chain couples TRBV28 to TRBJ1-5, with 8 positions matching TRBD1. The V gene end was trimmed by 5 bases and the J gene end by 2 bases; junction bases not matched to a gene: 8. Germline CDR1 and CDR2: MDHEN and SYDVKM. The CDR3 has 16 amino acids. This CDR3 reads CASSTTGGSGNQPQHF. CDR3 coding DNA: TGTGCCAGCAGTACTACAGGGGGAAGTGGCAATCAGCCCCAGCATTTT.

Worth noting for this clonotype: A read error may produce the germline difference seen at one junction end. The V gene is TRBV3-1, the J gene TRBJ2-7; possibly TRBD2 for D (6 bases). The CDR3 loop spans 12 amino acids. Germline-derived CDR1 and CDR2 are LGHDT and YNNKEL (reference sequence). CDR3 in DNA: TGTGCCGCGGGGCAGCTATCCTCCGAGCAGTACTTC. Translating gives CAAGQLSSEQYF.

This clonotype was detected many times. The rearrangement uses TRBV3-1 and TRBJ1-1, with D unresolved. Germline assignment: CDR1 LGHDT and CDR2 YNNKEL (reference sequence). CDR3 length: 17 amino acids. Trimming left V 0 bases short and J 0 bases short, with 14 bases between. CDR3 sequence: CASSQDPRSFMNTEAFF. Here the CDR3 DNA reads TGTGCCAGCAGCCAAGATCCCCGGTCGTTCATGAACACTGAAGCTTTCTTT. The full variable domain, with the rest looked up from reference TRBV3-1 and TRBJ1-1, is DTAVSQTPKYLVTQMGNDKSIKCEQNLGHDTMYWYKQDSKKFLKIMFSYNNKELIINETVPNRFSPKSPDKAHLNLHINSLELGDSAVYFCASSQDPRSFMNTEAFFGQGTRLTVV.